This TCR beta chain is from a study of blood T cell repertoires in COVID-19. Study as a whole: In each case, the material was cDNA or gDNA derived from T cells, B-cell-depleted T cells, or PBMCs.

How the authors handled the data: Reference gene primer amplification yielded estimated nucleated cell counts. Profiling relied on immunoSEQ multiplex PCR, and the TCRdb table lists in-frame clones only, not all of them. V and J calls and clone size are copied from that table; D and trimming were computed from the DNA. The repertoire consists of around 110,000 clones, with 60% to 85% occurring once and the leading ten covering about 6.3%. V lost 5 bases and J lost 2; bases outside the gene matches: 2. The CDR3 is 14 amino acids. The germline gives CDR1 LNHDA, CDR2 SQIVND (reference sequence). Recruited during active infection, patients (from Seattle) were subsequently followed longitudinally.

The rearrangement uses TRBV19 and TRBJ1-4; 7 nucleotides agree with TRBD1. The sequence was collected from an elderly man with COVID-19, enrolled during active disease. The sequencing sample was made of peripheral blood. The CDR3 spells CASSPTGTNEKLFF. CDR3 DNA sequence: TGTGCCAGTAGTCCGACAGGGACTAATGAAAAACTGTTTTTT.